Below, one T cell receptor beta chain is given with its context. The germline V gene has CDR1 ENHRY and CDR2 SYGVKD. V lost 8 bases, J lost 1 base, and 8 bases lay in between. The CDR3 spans 12 residues. This entry comes from a study of blood T cell repertoires in COVID-19. Background on the study: In each case, the material was cDNA or gDNA derived from T cells, B-cell-depleted T cells, or PBMCs.

Authors' data handling: Estimation of nucleated cell counts was performed using reference gene primer amplification. The repertoire was sequenced with immunoSEQ multiplex PCR; TCRdb's copy has only in-frame clones and lacks some. V, J and clone size derive from that table, while D and trimming were established from the DNA sequence. The sample holds around 190,000 clones, 88% seen once. V gene TRBV10-3 combines with J gene TRBJ2-5, with no clear D. The TCR comes from a man in his late teens or twenties with active or convalescent COVID-19. Sequencing was carried out using peripheral blood. CDR3 residues: CAIGNSQETQYF. The CDR3 DNA follows: TGTGCCATCGGAAACAGCCAAGAGACCCAGTACTTC.